Listed below are T cell receptor beta chains from one sample, sequenced in a study of cytomegalovirus exposure and HLA in healthy donors. Sequenced by immunoSEQ multiplex PCR; TCRdb stores in-frame clones only, minus some. The sample shows around 190,000 clones, more than 65% of them seen only once. Material for sequencing was PBMCs. The receptor set was obtained from a female donor in good health and CMV-seronegative. CDR3s include the opening cysteine and the closing phenylalanine or tryptophan. The order of the fields is V gene, J gene, D gene, clone size, CDR3 protein, CDR3 DNA. D genes are given only for firm matches. Not every row has a clone size; where given, it reads once, few, many or a size class.

v_gene: TRBV11-3; j_gene: TRBJ2-1; d_gene: .; abundance: few; CDR3aa: CASSLADNEQFF; CDR3nt: TGTGCCAGCAGCTTAGCCGACAATGAGCAGTTCTTC
v_gene: TRBV18; j_gene: TRBJ1-2; d_gene: TRBD1; abundance: .; CDR3aa: CASSPTGGDYGYTF; CDR3nt: TGTGCCAGCTCACCGACAGGGGGGGACTATGGCTACACCTTC
v_gene: TRBV5-4; j_gene: TRBJ1-1; d_gene: TRBD1; abundance: .; CDR3aa: CASSTSTGGAGTNTEAFF; CDR3nt: TGTGCCAGCAGCACCTCGACAGGGGGCGCAGGTACGAACACTGAAGCTTTCTTT
v_gene: TRBV6-6; j_gene: TRBJ1-2; d_gene: .; abundance: .; CDR3aa: CASSSPDSPGDGYTF; CDR3nt: TGTGCCAGCAGTTCCCCCGATAGCCCGGGGGATGGCTACACCTTC
v_gene: TRBV5-1; j_gene: TRBJ2-3; d_gene: .; abundance: few; CDR3aa: CASSLPAASTDTQYF; CDR3nt: TGCGCCAGCAGCTTGCCAGCGGCTAGCACAGATACGCAGTATTTT
v_gene: TRBV30; j_gene: TRBJ2-4; d_gene: .; abundance: .; CDR3aa: CAWSLSGSNIQYF; CDR3nt: TGTGCCTGGAGTCTAAGCGGGTCAAACATTCAGTACTTC
v_gene: TRBV6-5; j_gene: TRBJ1-2; d_gene: .; abundance: .; CDR3aa: CASRLNGHNYGYTF; CDR3nt: TGTGCCAGCAGGCTCAATGGACATAACTATGGCTACACCTTC
v_gene: TRBV11-2; j_gene: TRBJ1-2; d_gene: TRBD1; abundance: .; CDR3aa: CASSQRGQGNYGYTF; CDR3nt: TGTGCCAGCAGCCAGAGGGGACAGGGGAACTATGGCTACACCTTC
v_gene: TRBV7-8; j_gene: TRBJ2-7; d_gene: .; abundance: few; CDR3aa: CASSFEAFSYEQYF; CDR3nt: TGTGCCAGCAGCTTCGAGGCTTTCTCCTACGAGCAGTACTTC
v_gene: TRBV30; j_gene: TRBJ2-2; d_gene: .; abundance: .; CDR3aa: CASSGVTGELFF; CDR3nt: TGTGCCTCCTCAGGGGTTACCGGGGAGCTGTTTTTT
v_gene: TRBV10-3; j_gene: TRBJ1-5; d_gene: .; abundance: .; CDR3aa: CAIAKGGDRGQPQHF; CDR3nt: TGTGCCATCGCCAAGGGGGGGGATAGAGGTCAGCCCCAGCATTTT
v_gene: TRBV7-3; j_gene: TRBJ2-3; d_gene: TRBD1; abundance: .; CDR3aa: CASSLQGASDTQYF; CDR3nt: TGTGCCAGCAGCCTCCAGGGGGCTTCAGATACGCAGTATTTT
v_gene: TRBV25-1; j_gene: TRBJ1-1; d_gene: .; abundance: .; CDR3aa: CASSNPLGGGDEAFF; CDR3nt: TGTGCCAGCAGCAACCCCCTGGGGGGGGGTGATGAAGCTTTCTTT
v_gene: TRBV11-2; j_gene: TRBJ1-2; d_gene: TRBD1; abundance: .; CDR3aa: CASSHLGQGQGGYTF; CDR3nt: TGTGCCAGCAGCCACCTAGGACAGGGACAAGGGGGCTACACCTTC
v_gene: TRBV19; j_gene: TRBJ2-1; d_gene: .; abundance: once; CDR3aa: CSSGQGLYNEQFF; CDR3nt: TGTTCTAGTGGGCAGGGACTTTACAATGAGCAGTTCTTC
v_gene: TRBV5-4; j_gene: TRBJ2-3; d_gene: TRBD2; abundance: few; CDR3aa: CASSQMTSGRADTQYF; CDR3nt: TGTGCCAGCAGCCAGATGACTAGCGGGAGGGCAGATACGCAGTATTTT
v_gene: TRBV10-3; j_gene: TRBJ2-5; d_gene: .; abundance: .; CDR3aa: CAISVGSSPETQYF; CDR3nt: TGTGCCATCAGTGTAGGGAGTAGTCCAGAGACCCAGTACTTC
v_gene: TRBV28; j_gene: TRBJ2-2; d_gene: TRBD2; abundance: .; CDR3aa: CASTDSGRADGELFF; CDR3nt: TGTGCCAGCACGGACAGCGGGAGGGCAGACGGGGAGCTGTTTTTT
v_gene: TRBV29-1; j_gene: TRBJ2-7; d_gene: .; abundance: .; CDR3aa: CSVAGSGAYEQYF; CDR3nt: TGCAGCGTTGCGGGGTCTGGGGCCTACGAGCAGTACTTC
v_gene: TRBV5-1; j_gene: TRBJ2-2; d_gene: TRBD1; abundance: .; CDR3aa: CASGTGVPTGELFF; CDR3nt: TGCGCCAGCGGGACAGGGGTCCCCACCGGGGAGCTGTTTTTT
v_gene: TRBV7-9; j_gene: TRBJ2-3; d_gene: TRBD1; abundance: few; CDR3aa: CASSQDRGLIDTQYF; CDR3nt: TGTGCCAGCAGCCAGGACAGGGGGCTAATAGATACGCAGTATTTT
v_gene: TRBV6-1; j_gene: TRBJ2-1; d_gene: TRBD2; abundance: .; CDR3aa: CASSEGFVAGVVNEQFF; CDR3nt: TGTGCCAGCAGTGAAGGGTTCGTAGCGGGAGTAGTCAATGAGCAGTTCTTC
v_gene: TRBV5-1; j_gene: TRBJ1-3; d_gene: .; abundance: .; CDR3aa: CASKMDSLSGNTIYF; CDR3nt: TGCGCCAGCAAGATGGACAGTCTCTCTGGAAACACCATATATTTT
v_gene: TRBV5-1; j_gene: TRBJ2-1; d_gene: .; abundance: .; CDR3aa: CASSTTSRYNEQFF; CDR3nt: TGCGCCAGCAGCACCACTAGCCGGTACAATGAGCAGTTCTTC
v_gene: TRBV7-9; j_gene: TRBJ1-1; d_gene: TRBD1; abundance: .; CDR3aa: CASSLEGAQGTEAFF; CDR3nt: TGTGCCAGCAGCTTAGAGGGGGCGCAGGGCACTGAAGCTTTCTTT
v_gene: TRBV5-5; j_gene: TRBJ2-7; d_gene: TRBD1; abundance: .; CDR3aa: CASSLGLQGAGYF; CDR3nt: TGTGCCAGCAGCTTGGGACTCCAGGGGGCGGGCTACTTC
v_gene: TRBV30; j_gene: TRBJ1-5; d_gene: TRBD1; abundance: .; CDR3aa: CAWSGSGQGRQPQHF; CDR3nt: TGTGCCTGGAGTGGTTCGGGACAGGGAAGACAGCCCCAGCATTTT
v_gene: TRBV6-5; j_gene: TRBJ2-7; d_gene: .; abundance: .; CDR3aa: CASTQGYEQYF; CDR3nt: TGTGCCAGCACCCAGGGCTACGAGCAGTACTTC
v_gene: TRBV7-6; j_gene: TRBJ2-1; d_gene: .; abundance: .; CDR3aa: CASSLLRGGNEQFF; CDR3nt: TGTGCCAGCAGCTTACTAAGGGGCGGCAATGAGCAGTTCTTC
v_gene: TRBV7-6; j_gene: TRBJ2-5; d_gene: .; abundance: .; CDR3aa: CASSLVAGAVETQYF; CDR3nt: TGTGCCAGCAGCTTAGTGGCGGGGGCCGTCGAGACCCAGTACTTC
v_gene: TRBV29-1; j_gene: TRBJ2-1; d_gene: TRBD2; abundance: few; CDR3aa: CSVASGLVNEQFF; CDR3nt: TGCAGCGTTGCATCGGGACTAGTCAATGAGCAGTTCTTC
v_gene: TRBV7-2; j_gene: TRBJ2-7; d_gene: TRBD2; abundance: .; CDR3aa: CASSRLAGGGAYEQYF; CDR3nt: TGTGCCAGCAGCCGACTAGCGGGAGGGGGTGCCTACGAGCAGTACTTC
v_gene: TRBV9; j_gene: TRBJ2-2; d_gene: .; abundance: .; CDR3aa: CASSVGGSTGELFF; CDR3nt: TGTGCCAGCAGCGTAGGAGGGTCCACCGGGGAGCTGTTTTTT
v_gene: TRBV15; j_gene: TRBJ1-1; d_gene: .; abundance: .; CDR3aa: CATSGIFPGGVNTEAFF; CDR3nt: TGTGCCACCAGCGGAATTTTTCCCGGGGGGGTGAACACTGAAGCTTTCTTT
v_gene: TRBV4-2; j_gene: TRBJ2-7; d_gene: TRBD1; abundance: .; CDR3aa: CASSQAWTGLSSYEQYF; CDR3nt: TGTGCCAGCAGCCAAGCTTGGACAGGCCTAAGCTCCTACGAGCAGTACTTC
v_gene: TRBV7-9; j_gene: TRBJ1-4; d_gene: TRBD1; abundance: few; CDR3aa: CASSLMDRSNEKLFF; CDR3nt: TGTGCCAGCAGCCTAATGGACAGGTCTAATGAAAAACTGTTTTTT
v_gene: TRBV27; j_gene: TRBJ1-1; d_gene: .; abundance: once; CDR3aa: CASSFGQMNTEAFF; CDR3nt: TGTGCCAGCAGTTTTGGACAGATGAACACTGAAGCTTTCTTT
v_gene: TRBV6-4; j_gene: TRBJ2-3; d_gene: TRBD2; abundance: .; CDR3aa: CASSDSPAGTTDTQYF; CDR3nt: TGTGCCAGCAGTGACTCTCCAGCGGGGACGACAGATACGCAGTATTTT
v_gene: TRBV7-9; j_gene: TRBJ2-5; d_gene: .; abundance: .; CDR3aa: CASNSQGGQETQYF; CDR3nt: TGTGCCAGCAACTCCCAGGGGGGCCAAGAGACCCAGTACTTC
v_gene: TRBV19; j_gene: TRBJ2-2; d_gene: .; abundance: .; CDR3aa: CASSIESYTGELFF; CDR3nt: TGTGCCAGTAGTATTGAGAGCTACACCGGGGAGCTGTTTTTT
v_gene: TRBV27; j_gene: TRBJ1-2; d_gene: .; abundance: .; CDR3aa: CASSSTANYGYTF; CDR3nt: TGTGCCAGCAGTTCTACAGCTAACTATGGCTACACCTTC
v_gene: TRBV30; j_gene: TRBJ1-5; d_gene: .; abundance: .; CDR3aa: CAWSVYLGDQPQHF; CDR3nt: TGTGCCTGGAGTGTATATCTAGGGGATCAGCCCCAGCATTTT
v_gene: TRBV7-2; j_gene: TRBJ2-7; d_gene: .; abundance: .; CDR3aa: CASSSLEGRGEQYF; CDR3nt: TGTGCCAGCAGCTCCCTGGAGGGGCGAGGTGAGCAGTACTTC
v_gene: TRBV27; j_gene: TRBJ2-7; d_gene: .; abundance: .; CDR3aa: CASSLRRDRSYEQYF; CDR3nt: TGTGCCAGCAGTTTACGCAGGGATCGCTCCTACGAGCAGTACTTC
v_gene: TRBV20-1; j_gene: TRBJ2-7; d_gene: TRBD2; abundance: .; CDR3aa: CSARGGGEQYF; CDR3nt: TGCAGTGCTAGAGGGGGGGGCGAGCAGTACTTC
v_gene: TRBV5-4; j_gene: TRBJ2-3; d_gene: .; abundance: .; CDR3aa: CASSYLGGVTDTQYF; CDR3nt: TGTGCCAGCAGCTACCTCGGGGGAGTCACAGATACGCAGTATTTT
v_gene: TRBV5-4; j_gene: TRBJ1-2; d_gene: .; abundance: .; CDR3aa: CASSLGQDGYTF; CDR3nt: TGTGCCAGCAGCTTGGGCCAGGATGGCTACACCTTC
v_gene: TRBV19; j_gene: TRBJ2-6; d_gene: TRBD1; abundance: few; CDR3aa: CASMGSGTGGPYPGANVLTF; CDR3nt: TGTGCCAGTATGGGTTCCGGGACAGGGGGCCCCTACCCTGGGGCCAACGTCCTGACTTTC
v_gene: TRBV7-9; j_gene: TRBJ2-2; d_gene: TRBD2; abundance: .; CDR3aa: CASSLALLADGELFF; CDR3nt: TGTGCCAGCAGCTTAGCCTTACTAGCGGACGGGGAGCTGTTTTTT
v_gene: TRBV28; j_gene: TRBJ1-4; d_gene: .; abundance: .; CDR3aa: CASSLTSFSATNEKLFF; CDR3nt: TGTGCCAGCAGTTTAACTAGTTTTAGTGCAACTAATGAAAAACTGTTTTTT
v_gene: TRBV30; j_gene: TRBJ2-7; d_gene: TRBD2; abundance: .; CDR3aa: CAWRGTSGGAYEQYF; CDR3nt: TGTGCCTGGAGGGGAACTAGCGGGGGTGCCTACGAGCAGTACTTC
v_gene: TRBV2; j_gene: TRBJ2-7; d_gene: .; abundance: once; CDR3aa: CASSEPRGLTSGYEQYF; CDR3nt: TGTGCCAGCAGTGAACCCCGAGGACTAACCTCTGGATACGAGCAGTACTTC
v_gene: TRBV29-1; j_gene: TRBJ1-2; d_gene: TRBD1; abundance: .; CDR3aa: CSVEDIPGTDYGYTF; CDR3nt: TGCAGCGTTGAAGATATCCCGGGGACAGATTATGGCTACACCTTC
v_gene: TRBV10-3; j_gene: TRBJ1-4; d_gene: .; abundance: .; CDR3aa: CAIIQGGHEKLFF; CDR3nt: TGTGCCATCATTCAAGGCGGCCATGAAAAACTGTTTTTT